This entry lists 14 T cell receptor beta chains sequenced from one sample in a study of patients and donors after allogeneic stem cell transplantation. TCRdb analysed the RT-PCR reads with MiXCR anew, one entry per CDR3 protein. The sample consists of some 230,000 distinct CDR3 sequences, around 14% of them appearing once. The specimen sequenced was blood, either unsorted or a sorted T cell fraction (not recorded which). These receptors were taken from a human donor who was either an allogeneic HSCT recipient or a stem cell or donor lymphocyte infusion donor (not recorded which). It is not recorded whose cells these are; they may come from a transplant donor.

This clonotype was picked up one time. The genes are TRBV7-9 and TRBJ2-1, with D perhaps TRBD1 or TRBD2 (5 bases each). In germline, CDR1 is SEHNR, CDR2 FQNEAQ (reference sequence). The CDR3 has 13 residues. Deletions cut 8 bases from V and 3 bases from J, with 11 bases between. The CDR3 bases are TGTGCCAGCTTAAAGAGGGGCTACAATGAGCAGTTCTTC. Protein: CASLKRGYNEQFF.

The chain recombines TRBV20-1 with TRBJ2-3; D is unclear. Trimming removed 6 bases at V and 11 bases at J, with 24 bases between. Germline V gene lookup returns CDR1 DFQATT and CDR2 SNEGSKA (reference sequence). CDR3 size: 14 residues. The CDR3 is CSALDVFLSRGQYF. DNA of the CDR3: TGCAGTGCCCTAGACGTGTTCCTATCGAGAGGGCAGTATTTT.

This clonotype was recorded many times. Compared with germline, one end of the junction differs, possibly owing to a read error. The genes are TRBV5-1 and TRBJ2-5, with D perhaps TRBD1 (7 bases). The germline CDR1 and CDR2 sequences are SGHRS and YFSETQ. The CDR3 runs 13 residues. The CDR3 is CASSLAGGETQYF. The CDR3 DNA is TGTGCCAGCAGCCTCGCAGGGGGGGAGACCCAGTACTTC.

The CDR3 region is CASSSGTNTRNEQFF. Here the CDR3 DNA reads TGTGCCAGCAGCTCCGGGACAAATACACGGAATGAGCAGTTCTTC. The chain carries TRBV5-5 and TRBJ2-1; maybe TRBD1 (6 bases). Trimming pared 3 bases from V and 7 bases from J, leaving 17 bases between. The CDR3 runs to 15 residues. Germline V CDR1 and CDR2: SGHKS, YYEKEE (reference sequence).

There are a few counts of this clonotype. The genes are TRBV20-1 and TRBJ2-1, with 8 positions matching TRBD1. Germline V CDR1 and CDR2: DFQATT, SNEGSKA (reference sequence). This CDR3 has 16 residues. V lost 0 bases to trimming and J lost 4 bases; unmatched junction nucleotides: 8. The CDR3 is CSARDSRGRRYNEQFF. Written as DNA, the CDR3 is TGCAGTGCTAGAGATTCCAGGGGGCGGAGGTACAATGAGCAGTTCTTC.

This clonotype was observed a few times. J is TRBJ2-3 and V is TRBV6-1, with D maybe TRBD2 (6 bases). The CDR3 is made up of 15 amino acids. V dropped 6 bases and J dropped 1 base, with 14 bases sitting between them. Germline V gene lookup returns CDR1 MNHNS and CDR2 SASEGT. The CDR3 DNA reads as TGTGCCAGCAGCGATACTAGCATAGGCACAGATACGCAGTATTTT. Translated: CASSDTSIGTDTQYF.

This clonotype was counted a few times. The rearrangement joins TRBV2 to TRBJ1-5; D gene unclear. There are 14 residues in the CDR3. Germline V gene data show CDR1 as SNHLY and CDR2 as FYNNEI. V was cut by 6 bases and J by 1 base, with 10 bases left in between. CDR3 in amino acids: CASSASPSNQPQHF. CDR3 in DNA: TGTGCCAGCAGCGCCTCCCCCAGCAATCAGCCCCAGCATTTT.

This sequence joins TRBV6-1 and TRBJ2-7; 7 nucleotides match TRBD1. The CDR3 sequence is 14 residues long. Germline V gene lookup returns CDR1 MNHNS and CDR2 SASEGT. After removal of 9 bases from V and 1 base from J, the junction contained 9 bases not matched to a gene. The CDR3 here is CASEGAKSSYEQYF. CDR3 DNA sequence: TGTGCCAGTGAGGGGGCGAAGAGTTCCTACGAGCAGTACTTC.

This clonotype was found many times. The chain links TRBV5-1 to TRBJ2-7; TRBD2 might be the D (6 bases). CDR1 is SGHRS, CDR2 YFSETQ, per germline. The CDR3 loop spans 15 amino acids. V dropped 4 bases and J dropped 4 bases, with 18 bases sitting between them. Here the CDR3 reads CASSPDGDSRYEQYF. The CDR3 bases are TGCGCCAGCAGCCCCGATGGGGACTCGAGATACGAGCAGTACTTC.

This clonotype was found a few times. The gene calls are TRBV11-2 and TRBJ2-2, with 9 bases matching TRBD2. V lost 5 bases and J lost 4; bases outside the gene matches: 5. The germline V gene encodes CDR1 SGHAT and CDR2 FQNNGV. The CDR3 has 15 amino acids. DNA of the CDR3: TGTGCCAGCAGCCCGGGACTAGCTAGCACCGGGGAGCTGTTTTTT. Translation gives CASSPGLASTGELFF.

Ten or more counts support this clonotype. This chain uses TRBV12-3 or TRBV12-4 with TRBJ1-1, with D unresolved. V shed 6 bases and J shed 5 bases, with 7 bases lying between them. The CDR3 is 11 amino acids. CDR3 amino acids: CASRISTEAFF. The CDR3 bases are TGTGCCAGCAGAATCTCTACTGAAGCTTTCTTT.

In this sample, this clonotype turned up many times. This rearrangement joins TRBV5-1 to TRBJ2-2; TRBD2 agrees at 11 bases. The CDR3 is made up of 18 amino acids. The germline CDR1 and CDR2 sequences are SGHRS and YFSETQ. Trimming cost V 1 base and J 2 bases; bases outside gene matches: 7. The CDR3 reads CASSLTLAGAQNTGELFF. As DNA, the CDR3 is TGCGCCAGCAGCTTGACACTAGCGGGAGCTCAAAACACCGGGGAGCTGTTTTTT. The complete variable domain, with remaining parts taken from reference TRBV5-1 and TRBJ2-2, reads KAGVTQTPRYLIKTRGQQVTLSCSPISGHRSVSWYQQTPGQGLQFLFEYFSETQRNKGNFPGRFSGRQFSNSRSEMNVSTLELGDSALYLCASSLTLAGAQNTGELFFGEGSRLTVL.

This clonotype appeared a few times. The chain uses TRBV24-1 and TRBJ1-2; D remains unclear. The CDR3 spans 14 residues. V was cut by 7 bases and J by 3 bases, with 14 bases left in between. Per the germline V gene, CDR1 is KGHDR and CDR2 is SFDVKD. CDR3: CATSLAGNDYGYTF. The DNA of the CDR3 is TGTGCCACCAGCCTCGCTGGGAATGACTATGGCTACACCTTC.

The chain is built from TRBV20-1 and TRBJ1-1; maybe TRBD1 (5 bases). This CDR3 spans 14 amino acids. Germline-derived CDR1 and CDR2 are DFQATT and SNEGSKA (reference sequence). V lost 0 bases, J lost 4 bases, and 12 bases lay in between. CDR3 coding DNA: TGCAGTGCTAGAGATCCCCGGGGCGGCACTGAAGCTTTCTTT. Translated: CSARDPRGGTEAFF.